Listed here are 13 T cell receptor beta chains from one sample, sequenced in a study of PD-1 blockade in classical Hodgkin lymphoma. Here immunoSEQ multiplex PCR was the method, and the copy in TCRdb shows in-frame clones only, minus some. This sample has 20,000 to 25,000 clones, with about 91% found just once. The time point was: newly diagnosed, previously untreated cHL patient sample. Magnetic negative selection purified CD4+ T cells from thawed PBMCs. The source material was CD4+ T cells from blood. These receptors were taken from a human donor with classical Hodgkin lymphoma.

This chain joins TRBV6-5 and TRBJ2-7, with D possibly being TRBD1 (6 bases). V was clipped by 4 bases and J by 5 bases, with 21 bases between them. The CDR3 is 16 residues long. CDR1 MNHEY and CDR2 SVGAGI come from the germline V gene. The CDR3 spells CASSSFPQGSGHEQYF. Written as DNA, the CDR3 is TGTGCCAGCAGTTCCTTCCCTCAGGGGAGCGGCCACGAGCAGTACTTC.

The V gene is TRBV18, the J gene TRBJ2-4, with D perhaps matching TRBD1 or TRBD2 (5 bases each). The V gene lost 3 bases and the J gene lost 0 bases, with 15 bases spanning the gap. This CDR3 has 17 residues. The germline CDR1 and CDR2 sequences are KGHSH and LQKENI. This CDR3 reads CASSPSGTALAKNIQYF. The CDR3 DNA sequence: TGTGCCAGCTCACCCTCCGGGACGGCGTTAGCCAAAAACATTCAGTACTTC.

The V gene is TRBV28, the J gene TRBJ1-4, with 7 bases that match TRBD1. Germline V gives CDR1 MDHEN, CDR2 SYDVKM. This CDR3 has 14 amino acids. V lost 6 bases and J lost 8; bases outside the gene matches: 9. The CDR3 here is CASRRDRVGEKLFF. In DNA, the CDR3 is TGTGCCAGCAGGAGAGACAGGGTCGGCGAAAAACTGTTTTTT.

This sequence joins TRBV5-1 and TRBJ1-6; a possible D gene is TRBD1 (5 bases). Germline CDR1 and CDR2: SGHRS and YFSETQ. The V end was cut by 0 bases, the J end by 5 bases, with 15 bases between. The CDR3 is 17 residues long. DNA of the CDR3: TGCGCCAGCAGCTTGGGACCCAGGGTGTCGCATAATTCACCCCTCCACTTT. It is translated as CASSLGPRVSHNSPLHF.

The chain couples TRBV11-3 to TRBJ1-1; 8 nucleotides align to TRBD1. CDR3 size: 15 residues. J lost 0 bases, V lost 2 bases, and 2 bases had no gene match. In germline, CDR1 is SGHNT, CDR2 YENEEA. The CDR3 spells CASSLRDRLNTEAFF. As DNA, the CDR3 is TGTGCCAGCAGCTTAAGGGACAGGCTGAACACTGAAGCTTTCTTT.

The chain is built from TRBV5-1 and TRBJ1-4; D gene unclear. Germline V gene lookup returns CDR1 SGHRS and CDR2 YFSETQ. This CDR3 contains 15 residues. V lost 4 bases and J 2 bases, leaving 12 bases between the germline ends. Here the CDR3 reads CASSLLTHTNEKLFF. CDR3 bases: TGCGCCAGCAGCCTGCTTACCCATACTAATGAAAAACTGTTTTTT.

This clone has a handful of counts. CDR3 nucleotides: TGTGCCAGTATGAAACGGACAGGGGGAATGAACACTGAAGCTTTCTTT. Protein sequence: CASMKRTGGMNTEAFF. The rearrangement links TRBV19 to TRBJ1-1; 10 bases line up with TRBD1. Germline values: CDR1 LNHDA, CDR2 SQIVND (reference sequence). With V trimmed by 7 bases and J by 0 bases, 8 bases remained unmatched. The CDR3 sequence is 16 residues long.

The gene calls are TRBV10-3 and TRBJ2-1; possibly TRBD1 for D (6 bases). V was pared by 4 bases and J by 8 bases, with 18 bases between. CDR3 length equals 15 residues. Germline V lookup: CDR1 ENHRY, CDR2 SYGVKD. CDR3 nucleotides: TGTGCCATCAGTGTATTCAGGGGATTGTTCGATGAGCAGTTCTTC. Protein sequence: CAISVFRGLFDEQFF.

This clone was seen only once. The V gene is TRBV27, the J gene TRBJ2-3; 8 bases align to TRBD1. Germline V gives CDR1 MNHEY, CDR2 SMNVEV (reference sequence). This CDR3 is 15 amino acids long. The V gene end was trimmed by 3 bases and the J gene end by 4 bases; junction bases not matched to a gene: 6. The CDR3 spells CASSFSSTGADTQYF. The CDR3 region has the DNA TGTGCCAGCAGTTTCTCTTCGACAGGGGCAGATACGCAGTATTTT.

The rearrangement links TRBV27 to TRBJ2-1, with 8 bases that match TRBD2. The CDR3 has 18 residues. Germline V gene sequence: CDR1 MNHEY, CDR2 SMNVEV (reference sequence). Trimming took 2 bases from V and 0 from J; bases not matched to a gene: 9. In DNA, the CDR3 is TGTGCCAGCAGTTTAAAGGGGCTAGCGGGTCCCTCCTACAATGAGCAGTTCTTC. Its protein product is CASSLKGLAGPSYNEQFF.

The V call is TRBV7-2, the J call TRBJ2-5, with 8 bases identical to TRBD1. The germline V gene encodes CDR1 SGHTA and CDR2 FQGNSA. The CDR3 extends over 17 amino acids. The V segment lost 6 bases and the J segment 2 bases; nucleotides outside the gene matches: 14. CDR3: CASSYGQGGIRQETQYF. In DNA, the CDR3 is TGTGCCAGCAGTTACGGACAGGGCGGGATTAGGCAAGAGACCCAGTACTTC.

The rearrangement links TRBV18 to TRBJ2-7; D perhaps matches TRBD2 (5 bases). Trimming pared 3 bases from V and 3 bases from J, leaving 12 bases between. This CDR3 is 14 amino acids long. The germline gives CDR1 KGHSH, CDR2 LQKENI. DNA for the CDR3: TGTGCCAGCTCACCCCGGACGGGGAGCTACGAGCAGTACTTC. Protein product: CASSPRTGSYEQYF.

This clone was picked up one time. The V call is TRBV7-2, the J call TRBJ1-5; D may be TRBD1 (6 bases). V shed 2 bases and J shed 5 bases, with 10 bases lying between them. The germline gives CDR1 SGHTA, CDR2 FQGNSA. The CDR3 consists of 14 residues. CDR3 region: CASSLQGRDQPQHF. CDR3 nucleotide sequence: TGTGCCAGCAGCTTACAGGGGAGGGATCAGCCCCAGCATTTT.